This T cell receptor beta chain was recovered during a study of vaccination and CD4 T cells after COVID-19. Study summary: Each person enrolled got two BNT162b2 or mRNA-1273 vaccine doses.

Treatment specified: roughly ten-day PBMC culture with coronavirus spike peptide pools or control peptides (ViraFEST assay). Samples of CD4+ T cells were obtained from the unexposed donor before the COVID-19 pandemic (2011-2018). In the case of this clonotype: The antigen remains unidentified.

An Oncomine TCR Beta short-read assay was used to sequence the DNA from cultured CD4+ T cells. Genomic DNA was isolated from cultured CD4+ T cells. TCRdb re-called the PCR reads with MiXCR, one entry per CDR3 protein. The table records some 6,600 distinct CDR3 sequences, 45% to 55% of them present only once. J lost 3 bases, V lost 5 bases, and 9 bases had no gene match. The CDR3 length is 17 residues. The germline CDR1 and CDR2 sequences are SGHTA and FQGNSA. This chain joins TRBV7-2 and TRBJ2-3, with 12 bases aligning to TRBD2. The clonotype comes from a human donor in good health. The sequencing sample was made of CD4+ T cells from blood, cultured in vitro. The CDR3 DNA follows: TGTGCCAGCAGCAGGACTAGCGGGGCTCGGGGAACAGATACGCAGTATTTT. Protein: CASSRTSGARGTDTQYF.